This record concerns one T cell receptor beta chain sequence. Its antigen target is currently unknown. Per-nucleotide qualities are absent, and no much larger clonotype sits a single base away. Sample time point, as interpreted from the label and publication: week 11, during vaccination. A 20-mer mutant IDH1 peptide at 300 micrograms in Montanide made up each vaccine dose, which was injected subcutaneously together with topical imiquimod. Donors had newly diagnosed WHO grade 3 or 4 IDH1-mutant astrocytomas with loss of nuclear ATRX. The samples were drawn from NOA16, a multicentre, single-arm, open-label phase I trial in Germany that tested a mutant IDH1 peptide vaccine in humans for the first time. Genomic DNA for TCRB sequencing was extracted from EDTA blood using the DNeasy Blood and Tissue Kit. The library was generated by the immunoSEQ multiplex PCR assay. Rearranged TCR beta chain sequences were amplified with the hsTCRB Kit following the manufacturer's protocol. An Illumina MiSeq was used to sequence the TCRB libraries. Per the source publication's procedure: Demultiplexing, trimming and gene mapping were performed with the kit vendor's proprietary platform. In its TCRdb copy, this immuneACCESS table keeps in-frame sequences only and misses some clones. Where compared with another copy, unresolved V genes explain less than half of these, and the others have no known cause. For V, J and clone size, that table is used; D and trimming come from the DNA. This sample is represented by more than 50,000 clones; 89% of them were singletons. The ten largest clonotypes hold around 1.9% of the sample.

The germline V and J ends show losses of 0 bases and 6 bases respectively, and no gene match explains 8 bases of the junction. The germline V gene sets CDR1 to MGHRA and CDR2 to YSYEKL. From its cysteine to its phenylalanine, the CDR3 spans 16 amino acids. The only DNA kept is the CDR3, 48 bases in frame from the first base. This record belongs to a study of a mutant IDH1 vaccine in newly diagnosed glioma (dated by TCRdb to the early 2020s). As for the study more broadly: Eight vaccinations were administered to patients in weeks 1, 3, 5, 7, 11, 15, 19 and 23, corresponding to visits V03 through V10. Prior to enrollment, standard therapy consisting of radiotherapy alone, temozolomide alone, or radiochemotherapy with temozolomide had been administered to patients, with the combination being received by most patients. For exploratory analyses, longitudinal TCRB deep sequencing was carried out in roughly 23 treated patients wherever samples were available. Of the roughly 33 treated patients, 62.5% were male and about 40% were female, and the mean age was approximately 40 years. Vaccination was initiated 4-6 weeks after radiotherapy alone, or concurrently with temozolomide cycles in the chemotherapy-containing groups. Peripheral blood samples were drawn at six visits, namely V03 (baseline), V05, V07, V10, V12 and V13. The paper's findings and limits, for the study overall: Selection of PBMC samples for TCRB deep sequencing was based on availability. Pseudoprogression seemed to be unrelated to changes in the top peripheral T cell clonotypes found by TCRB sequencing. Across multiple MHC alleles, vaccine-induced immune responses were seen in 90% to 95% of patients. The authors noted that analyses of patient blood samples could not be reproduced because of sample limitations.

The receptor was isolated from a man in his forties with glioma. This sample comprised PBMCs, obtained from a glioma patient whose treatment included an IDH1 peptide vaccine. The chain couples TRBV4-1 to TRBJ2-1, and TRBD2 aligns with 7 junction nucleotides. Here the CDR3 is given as CASSQEPGAGSNEQFF. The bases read TGCGCCAGCAGCCAAGAACCGGGAGCGGGGAGCAATGAGCAGTTCTTC.